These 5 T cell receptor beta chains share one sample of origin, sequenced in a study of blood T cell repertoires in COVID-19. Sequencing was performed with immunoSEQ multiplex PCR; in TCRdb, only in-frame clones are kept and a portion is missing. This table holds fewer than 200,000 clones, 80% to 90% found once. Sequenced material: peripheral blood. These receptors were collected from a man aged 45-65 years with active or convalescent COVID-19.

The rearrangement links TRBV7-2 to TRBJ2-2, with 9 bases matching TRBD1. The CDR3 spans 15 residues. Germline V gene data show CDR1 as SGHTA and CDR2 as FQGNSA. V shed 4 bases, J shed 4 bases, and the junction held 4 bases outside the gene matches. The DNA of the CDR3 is TGTGCCAGCAGCTCAAGACAGGGGGGCACCGGGGAGCTGTTTTTT. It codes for CASSSRQGGTGELFF. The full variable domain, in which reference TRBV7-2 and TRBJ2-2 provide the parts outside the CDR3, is GAGVSQSPSNKVTEKGKDVELRCDPISGHTALYWYRQSLGQGLEFLIYFQGNSAPDKSGLPSDRFSAERTGGSVSTLTIQRTQQEDSAVYLCASSSRQGGTGELFFGEGSRLTVL.

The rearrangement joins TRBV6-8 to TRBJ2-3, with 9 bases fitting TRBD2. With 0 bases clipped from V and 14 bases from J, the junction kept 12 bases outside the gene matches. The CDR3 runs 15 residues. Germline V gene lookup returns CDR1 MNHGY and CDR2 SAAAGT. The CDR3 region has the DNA TGTGCCAGCAGTTACTCGAGTAGGTGGCGGGAGGGTCGGTATTTT. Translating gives CASSYSSRWREGRYF.

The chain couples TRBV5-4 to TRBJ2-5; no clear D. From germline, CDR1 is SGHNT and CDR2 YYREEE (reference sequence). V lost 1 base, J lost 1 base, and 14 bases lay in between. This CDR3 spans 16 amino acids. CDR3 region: CASSLSQSTLQETQYF. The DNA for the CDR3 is TGTGCCAGCAGCTTGTCACAGTCCACCCTCCAAGAGACCCAGTACTTC.

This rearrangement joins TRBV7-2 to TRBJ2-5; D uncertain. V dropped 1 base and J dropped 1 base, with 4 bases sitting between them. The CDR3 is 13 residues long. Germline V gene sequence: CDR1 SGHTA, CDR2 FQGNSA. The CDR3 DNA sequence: TGTGCCAGCAGCTTAGGCGGCCAAGAGACCCAGTACTTC. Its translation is CASSLGGQETQYF.

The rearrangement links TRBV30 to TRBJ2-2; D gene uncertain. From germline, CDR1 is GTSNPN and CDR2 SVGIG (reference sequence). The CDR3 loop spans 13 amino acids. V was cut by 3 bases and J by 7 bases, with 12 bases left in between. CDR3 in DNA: TGTGCCTGGAGCCTTAGATCGGGCGGGGAGCTGTTTTTT. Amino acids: CAWSLRSGGELFF.